This T cell receptor beta chain was captured by sequencing in a study of blood T cell repertoires in COVID-19. Across the study: Sample material is recorded as cDNA or gDNA derived from T cells, B-cell-depleted T cells, or PBMCs.

A single count supports this clone. The germline V gene has CDR1 MNHEY and CDR2 SMNVEV (reference sequence). The CDR3 sequence is 16 residues long. Trimming stripped 4 bases from V and 3 bases from J, with 19 bases between. In the authors' methods: Amplification of reference gene primers was used by the study to estimate nucleated cell counts. Sequenced by immunoSEQ multiplex PCR; TCRdb stores in-frame clones only, minus some. V and J calls and clone size are given by that table; D and trimming were obtained from the DNA. The repertoire has fewer than 150,000 clones, about four fifths of them found once; the top ten carry 9.5% to 15%.

V is TRBV27 and J is TRBJ2-7, with D perhaps matching TRBD2 (5 bases). The sequenced sample consisted of peripheral blood. The receptor was isolated from a human donor in a cohort sampled during active COVID-19. The CDR3 here is CASSSAVVGRLYEQYF. The DNA of the CDR3 is TGTGCCAGCAGTTCGGCGGTGGTAGGGAGACTCTACGAGCAGTACTTC.